This T cell receptor beta chain was observed in a study of CD4+ T cells in melanoma. Notes on the study in general: In melanoma, neoantigen-specific CD4+ T cells reportedly differed in differentiation state.

Only in-frame clones appear in the TCRdb table, and some are missing; sequencing was by immunoSEQ multiplex PCR. The table shows roughly 140,000 clones, with approximately 91% occurring only once. Comments on this clone: Antigen: not known.

The TCR was taken from a human donor with melanoma.

The CDR3 sequence is CASSRSGQGADYGYTF. CDR3 DNA sequence: TGCGCCAGCAGCCGATCGGGACAGGGAGCGGACTATGGCTACACCTTC. The V gene is TRBV4-1, the J gene TRBJ1-2; TRBD1 matches at 9 bases. V was clipped by 4 bases and J by 3 bases; unmatched bases: 9. Germline V lookup: CDR1 MGHRA, CDR2 YSYEKL. This CDR3 has 16 amino acids.